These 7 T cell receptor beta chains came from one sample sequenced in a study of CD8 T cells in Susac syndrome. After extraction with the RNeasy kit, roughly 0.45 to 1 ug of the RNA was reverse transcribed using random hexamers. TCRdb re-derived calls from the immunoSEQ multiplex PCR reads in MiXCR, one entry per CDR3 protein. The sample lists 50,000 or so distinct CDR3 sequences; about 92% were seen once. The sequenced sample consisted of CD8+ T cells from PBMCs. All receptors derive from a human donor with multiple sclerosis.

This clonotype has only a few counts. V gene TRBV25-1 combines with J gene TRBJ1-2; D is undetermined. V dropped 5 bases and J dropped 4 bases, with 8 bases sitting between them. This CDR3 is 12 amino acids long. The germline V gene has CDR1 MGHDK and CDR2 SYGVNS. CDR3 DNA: TGTGCCAGCAGTCCGGACCTCTATGGCTACACCTTC. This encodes CASSPDLYGYTF.

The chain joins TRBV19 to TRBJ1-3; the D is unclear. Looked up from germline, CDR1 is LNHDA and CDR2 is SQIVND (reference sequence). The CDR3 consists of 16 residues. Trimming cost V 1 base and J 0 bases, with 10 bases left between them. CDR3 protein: CASSIAAVSSGNTIYF. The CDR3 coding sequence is TGTGCCAGTAGTATAGCGGCGGTATCCTCTGGAAACACCATATATTTT.

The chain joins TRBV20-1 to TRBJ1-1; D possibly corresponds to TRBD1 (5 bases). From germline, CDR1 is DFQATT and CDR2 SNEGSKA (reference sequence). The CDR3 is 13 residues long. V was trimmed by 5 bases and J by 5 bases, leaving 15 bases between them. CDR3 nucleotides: TGCAGTGCTTCCCCGGGACGGGAGACTGAAGCTTTCTTT. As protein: CSASPGRETEAFF.

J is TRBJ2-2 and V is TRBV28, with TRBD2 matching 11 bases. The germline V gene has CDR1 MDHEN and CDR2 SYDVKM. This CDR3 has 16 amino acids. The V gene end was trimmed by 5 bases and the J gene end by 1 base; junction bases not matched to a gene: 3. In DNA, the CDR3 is TGTGCCAGCAGTCCGCTAGCGGGGGGGAACACCGGGGAGCTGTTTTTT. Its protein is CASSPLAGGNTGELFF.

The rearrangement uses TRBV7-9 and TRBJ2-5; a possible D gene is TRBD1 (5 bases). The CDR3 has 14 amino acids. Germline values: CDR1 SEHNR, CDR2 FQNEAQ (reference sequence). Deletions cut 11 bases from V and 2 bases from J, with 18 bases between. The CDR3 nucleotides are TGTGCCCTGACAAAAGACAGTATACAAGAGACCCAGTACTTC. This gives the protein CALTKDSIQETQYF.

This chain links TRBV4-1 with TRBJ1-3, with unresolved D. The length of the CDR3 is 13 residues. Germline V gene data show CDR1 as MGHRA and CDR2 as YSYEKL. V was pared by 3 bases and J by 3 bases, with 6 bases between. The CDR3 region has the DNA TGCGCCAGCAGCCATCAACTTGGAAACACCATATATTTT. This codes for CASSHQLGNTIYF.

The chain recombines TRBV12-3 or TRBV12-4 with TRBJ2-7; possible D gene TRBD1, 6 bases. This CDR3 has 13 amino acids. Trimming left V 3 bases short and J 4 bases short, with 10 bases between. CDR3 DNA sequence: TGTGCCAGCAGTTTGGGGACACCGTACGAGCAGTACTTC. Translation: CASSLGTPYEQYF.